The 26 T cell receptor beta chains presented below share a single source sample, sequenced in a study of T cells of healthy individuals. From the 5' RACE reads, TCRdb called clonotypes with MiXCR, one entry per CDR3 protein. Here the sample spans 63,000 or so distinct CDR3 sequences, around 15% being singletons. These receptors came from a human donor in good health.

This clonotype was seen repeatedly, ten times or more. The V and J genes are TRBV29-1 and TRBJ1-1; D gene unclear. CDR1 and CDR2 from the germline V gene are SQVTM and ANQGSEA. Trimming pared 4 bases from V and 6 bases from J, leaving 6 bases between. The CDR3 loop spans 10 amino acids. The CDR3 sequence is CSVGGPEAFF. Here the CDR3 DNA reads TGCAGCGTTGGAGGGCCTGAAGCTTTCTTT. Full variable domain (outside the CDR3, taken from reference TRBV29-1 and TRBJ1-1): SAVISQKPSRDICQRGTSLTIQCQVDSQVTMMFWYRQQPGQSLTLIATANQGSEATYESGFVIDKFPISRPNLTFSTLTVSNMSPEDSSIYLCSVGGPEAFFGQGTRLTVV.

This clonotype came up many times. V usage is TRBV20-1 and J usage is TRBJ2-1; maybe TRBD1 (5 bases). Looked up from germline, CDR1 is DFQATT and CDR2 is SNEGSKA (reference sequence). The V end lost 6 bases, the J end lost 0 bases, and 12 bases lay between the germline ends. The CDR3 has 14 residues. This CDR3 reads CSAKQASSYNEQFF. CDR3 nucleotides: TGCAGTGCAAAACAGGCAAGCTCCTACAATGAGCAGTTCTTC.

The sample holds many counts of this clonotype. This CDR3 reads CASSMRTLSTDTQYF. CDR3 coding DNA: TGTGCCAGTAGTATGCGGACGCTTAGCACAGATACGCAGTATTTT. The chain joins TRBV19 to TRBJ2-3; D is ambiguous. V was trimmed by 3 bases and J by 0 bases, leaving 10 bases between them. CDR1 and CDR2 (germline): LNHDA, SQIVND (reference sequence). The CDR3 runs 15 residues.

This clonotype came up many times. J is TRBJ2-5 and V is TRBV10-3; D may correspond to TRBD1 or TRBD2 (6 bases each). Germline V lookup: CDR1 ENHRY, CDR2 SYGVKD. The CDR3 spans 12 residues. V lost 10 bases to trimming and J lost 1 base, with 10 bases between them. CDR3 DNA: TGTGCCACAGGGGAGGTCCAAGAGACCCAGTACTTC. Its protein product is CATGEVQETQYF.

This clonotype showed up just a few times. The rearrangement uses TRBV7-9 and TRBJ1-4; D gene unclear. The CDR3 has 17 residues. The ends were cut back, 4 bases at V and 2 bases at J, with 17 bases in the middle. The germline V gene encodes CDR1 SEHNR and CDR2 FQNEAQ (reference sequence). The CDR3 bases are TGTGCCAGCAGCTCCTTACCTTATACGCGGACTAATGAAAAACTGTTTTTT. This codes for CASSSLPYTRTNEKLFF.

The chain employs TRBV10-3 and TRBJ2-7; no reliable D call. The germline V gene encodes CDR1 ENHRY and CDR2 SYGVKD. The CDR3 has 11 residues. Trimming took off 2 bases at V and 5 bases at J, with 4 bases between the two ends. The DNA of the CDR3 is TGTGCCATCAGTGAGAAAAACGAGCAGTACTTC. Protein sequence: CAISEKNEQYF.

This clonotype was found many times. The chain carries TRBV6-6 and TRBJ2-7; TRBD2 matches at 7 bases. The CDR3 covers 16 residues. Germline V gives CDR1 MNHNY, CDR2 SVGAGI (reference sequence). J was trimmed by 0 bases and V by 8 bases; bases with no gene match: 13. CDR3 DNA sequence: TGTGCCAGCCTATACCGCGGGGGTAGCGTCTCCTACGAGCAGTACTTC. It translates to CASLYRGGSVSYEQYF.

In its sample, this clonotype was seen many times. This chain connects TRBV20-1 to TRBJ2-1, with TRBD1 matching 10 bases. CDR3 length: 15 amino acids. Germline CDR1 and CDR2: DFQATT and SNEGSKA (reference sequence). V shed 4 bases and J 7 bases; nucleotides not matched to a gene: 10. CDR3 nucleotides: TGCAGTGCTACCGACAGGGGGCTAGTTAGGAATGAGCAGTTCTTC. As protein: CSATDRGLVRNEQFF.

This clonotype was detected many times. The J gene is TRBJ2-1, the V gene TRBV10-1; weak D call: TRBD2 (7 bases). The CDR3 is 13 residues long. Per germline, CDR1 WNHNN and CDR2 SYGVQD (reference sequence). Trimming took 4 bases from V and 7 from J, leaving 11 bases between them. The CDR3, as DNA: TGCGCCAGCAGTGCCGCGGGGGCTAATGAGCAGTTCTTC. Translating gives CASSAAGANEQFF.

This clonotype was detected many times. The chain is built from TRBV18 and TRBJ1-5; 8 bases are shared with TRBD1. The CDR3 runs to 16 residues. CDR1 and CDR2 from the germline V gene are KGHSH and LQKENI. With V trimmed by 1 base and J by 7 bases, 9 bases remained unmatched. CDR3: CASSPLRTGSGQPQHF. CDR3 sequence (DNA): TGTGCCAGCTCACCACTTAGGACAGGGTCCGGGCAGCCCCAGCATTTT.

The table lists this clonotype with many counts. J is TRBJ2-4 and V is TRBV15; tentatively, D is TRBD1 or TRBD2 (5 bases each). Trimming took 6 bases from V and 1 from J, leaving 7 bases between them. Germline lookup yields CDR1 LNHNV and CDR2 YYDKDF (reference sequence). The CDR3 is 13 residues long. In DNA form, the CDR3 reads TGTGCCACCAGTGAGGGGGCCAAAAACATTCAGTACTTC. It specifies CATSEGAKNIQYF.

The chain uses TRBV4-1 and TRBJ2-1; D is unclear. Germline CDR1 reads MGHRA; CDR2 reads YSYEKL. There are 14 residues in the CDR3. Trimming cost V 1 base and J 5 bases, with 9 bases left between them. CDR3 sequence reads: CASSQGRSHNEQFF. CDR3 DNA sequence: TGCGCCAGCAGCCAAGGACGGTCCCACAATGAGCAGTTCTTC.

V is TRBV9 and J is TRBJ2-7; D remains ambiguous. The CDR3 spans 15 residues. Per germline, CDR1 SGDLS and CDR2 YYNGEE. The ends were cut back, 6 bases at V and 3 bases at J, with 19 bases in the middle. The CDR3: CASNPHGGMGYEQYF. Here the CDR3 DNA reads TGTGCCAGCAACCCCCACGGTGGAATGGGCTACGAGCAGTACTTC.

This clonotype has ten or more counts. The J gene is TRBJ2-7, the V gene TRBV6-6; D possibly corresponds to TRBD1 (5 bases). This CDR3 is 12 amino acids long. With 5 bases removed from V and 5 bases from J, the gap between germline ends came to 10 bases. The germline V gene has CDR1 MNHNY and CDR2 SVGAGI (reference sequence). For the CDR3, the DNA is TGTGCCAGCAGTCCTCAGGGCCACGAGCAGTACTTC. Translation gives CASSPQGHEQYF.

J is TRBJ2-5 and V is TRBV25-1; TRBD2 aligns across 7 bases. J gave up 1 base and V 4 bases, and 15 bases lay outside the gene matches. The CDR3 consists of 18 residues. Germline V lookup: CDR1 MGHDK, CDR2 SYGVNS. CDR3 sequence reads: CASSGLSGGYKTQETQYF. The DNA of the CDR3 is TGTGCCAGCAGTGGCCTTTCGGGGGGATATAAAACCCAAGAGACCCAGTACTTC.

This clonotype was observed at least ten times. CDR3 coding DNA: TGTGCCAGCAGTGCAACAACTAATGAAAAACTGTTTTTT. Its translation: CASSATTNEKLFF. The rearrangement uses TRBV25-1 and TRBJ1-4; no definite D call. CDR1 is MGHDK and CDR2 is SYGVNS in the germline V gene. V dropped 4 bases and J dropped 0 bases, with 3 bases sitting between them. This CDR3 comprises 13 residues.

The table lists this clonotype with a few counts. The rearrangement joins TRBV10-3 to TRBJ1-3; D unresolved. The length of the CDR3 is 14 residues. Germline CDR1 reads ENHRY; CDR2 reads SYGVKD. Trimming took off 10 bases at V and 0 bases at J, with 13 bases between the two ends. The CDR3 sequence: CATRLESSGNTIYF. DNA for the CDR3: TGTGCCACCCGCCTGGAGAGCTCTGGAAACACCATATATTTT.

This clonotype was seen more than once but under ten times. V and J are TRBV5-1 and TRBJ2-5; D might be TRBD1 or TRBD2, each matching 5 bases. CDR3 length: 10 amino acids. Trimming removed 7 bases at V and 4 bases at J, with 5 bases between. Germline CDR1 SGHRS, CDR2 YFSETQ. CDR3 sequence (DNA): TGCGCCAGCGGGGGAGAGACCCAGTACTTC. Its translation: CASGGETQYF.

J is TRBJ1-5 and V is TRBV20-1, with D possibly being TRBD1 (6 bases). CDR1 and CDR2 from the germline V gene are DFQATT and SNEGSKA (reference sequence). The V end lost 3 bases, the J end lost 6 bases, and 18 bases lay between the germline ends. The CDR3 is 15 amino acids. The CDR3 bases are TGCAGTGCTAGCCCGACAGGTTCCGCCGGTCAGCCCCAGCATTTT. It is translated as CSASPTGSAGQPQHF.

This clonotype was seen at least ten times. The V gene is TRBV5-1, the J gene TRBJ2-5; D is perhaps TRBD2 (5 bases). Germline V gives CDR1 SGHRS, CDR2 YFSETQ. The ends were cut back, 0 bases at V and 2 bases at J, with 8 bases in the middle. CDR3 length: 14 amino acids. CDR3 sequence (DNA): TGCGCCAGCAGCTTGGCGGGGAGACAAGAGACCCAGTACTTC. Translation: CASSLAGRQETQYF.

The V call is TRBV20-1, the J call TRBJ2-5, with D possibly being TRBD2 (6 bases). The CDR3 covers 14 residues. Trimming took 3 bases from V and 5 from J, leaving 16 bases between them. CDR1 is DFQATT, CDR2 SNEGSKA, per germline (reference sequence). The CDR3 nucleotides read TGCAGTGCTAGCGGGGGATCGACTGAGGAGACCCAGTACTTC. This translates into CSASGGSTEETQYF.

The chain recombines TRBV6-5 with TRBJ1-5, with 7 bases lining up with TRBD1. Trimming took 4 bases from V and 3 from J; bases not matched to a gene: 6. Looked up from germline, CDR1 is MNHEY and CDR2 is SVGAGI. The CDR3 loop spans 15 amino acids. This CDR3 reads CASSSQGTANQPQHF. The CDR3 DNA sequence: TGTGCCAGCAGTTCACAGGGGACGGCCAATCAGCCCCAGCATTTT.

The table lists this clonotype with a few counts. J is TRBJ2-2 and V is TRBV7-2; D remains ambiguous. Germline loops: CDR1 SGHTA, CDR2 FQGNSA. The CDR3 has 12 residues. Trimming pared 1 base from V and 7 bases from J, leaving 4 bases between. The CDR3 DNA reads TGTGCCAGCAGCTTAGATATCGGGGAGCTGTTTTTT. Its protein product is CASSLDIGELFF.

There are many counts of this clonotype. This chain's CDR3 is CASSFRQGDEQYF. For the CDR3, the DNA is TGTGCCAGCAGCTTTAGACAGGGGGACGAGCAGTACTTC. The chain employs TRBV7-3 and TRBJ2-7, with 9 positions matching TRBD1. The CDR3 covers 13 residues. Germline V CDR1 and CDR2: SGHTA, FQGTGA. V dropped 3 bases and J dropped 5; count of bases not matched to a gene: 2.

This clonotype came up many times. The V call is TRBV29-1, the J call TRBJ2-7, with 9 bases identical to TRBD1. The V gene's germline CDR1 is SQVTM and CDR2 ANQGSEA. The CDR3 totals 14 residues. Trimming at V came to 6 bases and at J to 2 bases, leaving 8 bases not matched to a gene. The CDR3 region has the DNA TGCAGCGTCGCTAGACAGGGGGTTGCCTACGAGCAGTACTTC. This translates into CSVARQGVAYEQYF.

This clonotype showed up many times. The V call is TRBV5-4, the J call TRBJ1-1; D is possibly TRBD1 (6 bases). With 0 bases removed from V and 7 bases from J, the gap between germline ends came to 13 bases. Germline V gene sequence: CDR1 SGHNT, CDR2 YYREEE (reference sequence). This CDR3 is 14 amino acids long. CDR3 DNA: TGTGCCAGCAGCTTGGAAACAGGGACCCATGAAGCTTTCTTT. Its translation is CASSLETGTHEAFF.